Each of the 22 T cell receptor beta chains below was sequenced from the same sample in a study of technical replicates of blood from a handful of donors. Assay: immunoSEQ multiplex PCR; the TCRdb copy retains only in-frame clones and omits some. The sample lists around 79,000 clones, about 93% occurring once. Sequenced input: T cells isolated from PBMCs. These receptors all come from a human donor in good health.

The chain combines TRBV5-1 with TRBJ2-1; D is ambiguous. The germline V gene encodes CDR1 SGHRS and CDR2 YFSETQ. The CDR3 length is 16 residues. V lost 4 bases and J 0 bases, leaving 14 bases between the germline ends. The CDR3 region has the DNA TGCGCCAGCAGCCTCCAGACTGCCAGCTCCTACAATGAGCAGTTCTTC. It is translated as CASSLQTASSYNEQFF.

The chain has TRBV25-1 and TRBJ2-3; 8 bases line up with TRBD2. CDR1 and CDR2 (germline): MGHDK, SYGVNS. The CDR3 covers 12 residues. V trimming: 6 bases; J trimming: 4 bases; junction bases outside the gene matches: 0. The CDR3 DNA reads TGTGCCAGCAGGCGGGAGGCAGATACGCAGTATTTT. This gives the protein CASRREADTQYF.

The V and J genes are TRBV6-5 and TRBJ2-1; possibly TRBD2 for D (5 bases). This CDR3 is built from 13 residues. V was clipped by 8 bases and J by 7 bases, with 15 bases between them. Germline V gene sequence: CDR1 MNHEY, CDR2 SVGAGI. The CDR3 loop reads CASGSERRNEQFF. The CDR3 nucleotides are TGTGCCAGCGGTTCTGAGCGGCGGAATGAGCAGTTCTTC.

This chain joins TRBV5-1 and TRBJ2-1, with D unresolved. CDR1 and CDR2 (germline): SGHRS, YFSETQ. Trimming removed 0 bases at V and 0 bases at J, with 7 bases between. The CDR3 is made up of 15 amino acids. The CDR3: CASSLDEISYNEQFF. The CDR3 bases are TGCGCCAGCAGCTTGGACGAGATCTCCTACAATGAGCAGTTCTTC.

This clone has only one observation. The J gene is TRBJ2-1, the V gene TRBV9; possibly TRBD2 for D (5 bases). The CDR3 sequence is 13 residues long. V gave up 6 bases and J gave up 6 bases, with 13 bases separating them. Germline V CDR1 and CDR2: SGDLS, YYNGEE. The CDR3 DNA sequence: TGTGCCAGCACCGAGGCGGGTCCCAATGAGCAGTTCTTC. Translation: CASTEAGPNEQFF.

This clone showed up just a few times. This chain connects TRBV9 to TRBJ1-3; D might be TRBD1 (5 bases). V shed 4 bases and J shed 0 bases, with 11 bases lying between them. Per germline, CDR1 SGDLS and CDR2 YYNGEE. The CDR3 loop spans 15 amino acids. The CDR3 nucleotides read TGTGCCAGCAGCTTAACAGGAAGCTCTGGAAACACCATATATTTT. Amino acid sequence: CASSLTGSSGNTIYF. Supplemented by reference TRBV9 and TRBJ1-3, the full variable domain reads DSGVTQTPKHLITATGQRVTLRCSPRSGDLSVYWYQQSLDQGLQFLIQYYNGEERAKGNILERFSAQQFPDLHSELNLSSLELGDSALYFCASSLTGSSGNTIYFGEGSWLTVV.

The chain has TRBV23-1 and TRBJ1-2, with TRBD1 identical over 8 bases. TRBV23-1 is an open reading frame whose function is uncertain. The CDR3 is 14 residues long. The trim removed 6 bases at V and 2 bases at J, leaving 5 bases unmatched. The CDR3 DNA sequence: TGCGCCAGCAGCCCAGGGGGCGAGAACTATGGCTACACCTTC. Translation gives CASSPGGENYGYTF.

This rearrangement joins TRBV5-1 to TRBJ2-1, with 10 bases aligning to TRBD2. The germline CDR1 and CDR2 sequences are SGHRS and YFSETQ. V gave up 0 bases and J gave up 6 bases; unmatched junction bases: 3. The CDR3 consists of 15 residues. CDR3 in DNA: TGCGCCAGCAGCTTGGGCCCTAGCGGGAGCAATGAGCAGTTCTTC. Translated, it gives CASSLGPSGSNEQFF.

The J gene is TRBJ2-7, the V gene TRBV25-1; D may be TRBD2 (5 bases). Germline assignment: CDR1 MGHDK and CDR2 SYGVNS. The CDR3 covers 13 residues. V lost 6 bases and J lost 0, with 9 bases in between. CDR3 DNA: TGTGCCAGCAGCGTAGGGAGCTCCTACGAGCAGTACTTC. It yields the protein CASSVGSSYEQYF.

This chain links TRBV19 with TRBJ2-5; D possibly corresponds to TRBD2 (6 bases). The CDR3 extends over 13 amino acids. V was clipped by 5 bases and J by 1 base, with 8 bases between them. Per germline, CDR1 LNHDA and CDR2 SQIVND (reference sequence). The CDR3 sequence is CASSGRGQETQYF. The CDR3 coding sequence is TGTGCCAGTAGTGGGCGGGGCCAAGAGACCCAGTACTTC.

J is TRBJ2-7 and V is TRBV4-1; D perhaps matches TRBD2 (5 bases). Germline CDR1 and CDR2: MGHRA and YSYEKL. The V and J ends lost 5 bases and 0 bases respectively, with 14 bases between them. The CDR3 loop spans 15 amino acids. The CDR3 loop reads CASSRSGELSYEQYF. For the CDR3, the DNA is TGCGCCAGCAGCAGAAGCGGAGAACTCTCCTACGAGCAGTACTTC.

The chain has TRBV27 and TRBJ2-6; D is unresolved. Trimming took off 6 bases at V and 4 bases at J, with 7 bases between the two ends. The CDR3 extends over 13 amino acids. Germline V CDR1 and CDR2: MNHEY, SMNVEV (reference sequence). The CDR3 reads CASRGTGANVLTF. CDR3 DNA sequence: TGTGCCAGCAGGGGCACCGGGGCCAACGTCCTGACTTTC.

This chain joins TRBV5-4 and TRBJ2-2; D possibly corresponds to TRBD1 (7 bases). Germline V gives CDR1 SGHNT, CDR2 YYREEE (reference sequence). The CDR3 sequence is 15 residues long. Trimming shortened V by 4 bases and J by 7 bases, and 17 bases separated the two germline ends. In DNA form, the CDR3 reads TGTGCCAGCAGCGGAAATCAGGGGGAGGACGGGGAGCTGTTTTTT. Protein: CASSGNQGEDGELFF.

The chain combines TRBV2 with TRBJ1-1, with 8 bases identical to TRBD1. J lost 5 bases, V lost 6 bases, and 8 bases had no gene match. This CDR3 has 14 residues. Germline V CDR1 and CDR2: SNHLY, FYNNEI. The DNA for the CDR3 is TGTGCCAGCAGGAAGGGACAGGACGATACTGAAGCTTTCTTT. Residues: CASRKGQDDTEAFF. The full variable domain, with the rest looked up from reference TRBV2 and TRBJ1-1, is EPEVTQTPSHQVTQMGQEVILRCVPISNHLYFYWYRQILGQKVEFLVSFYNNEISEKSEIFDDQFSVERPDGSNFTLKIRSTKLEDSAMYFCASRKGQDDTEAFFGQGTRLTVV.

This chain joins TRBV4-3 and TRBJ2-1, with 7 positions matching TRBD2. The J segment lost 3 bases and the V segment lost 1 base, leaving 0 bases of the junction unmatched. The CDR3 loop spans 14 amino acids. Germline V gene lookup returns CDR1 LGHNA and CDR2 YSLEER. CDR3 residues: CASSQGTSYNEQFF. For the CDR3, the DNA is TGCGCCAGCAGCCAAGGGACTAGCTACAATGAGCAGTTCTTC.

V usage is TRBV19 and J usage is TRBJ2-6; 11 bases match TRBD2. Per germline, CDR1 LNHDA and CDR2 SQIVND (reference sequence). J was trimmed by 3 bases and V by 1 base; bases with no gene match: 8. The CDR3 runs to 19 residues. CDR3 nucleotides: TGTGCCAGTAGTATAGGAGTTAGCGGGAGGGCCTTTGGGGCCAACGTCCTGACTTTC. Translated, it gives CASSIGVSGRAFGANVLTF.

V gene TRBV27 combines with J gene TRBJ2-7; 10 nucleotides line up with TRBD2. V lost 6 bases to trimming and J lost 3 bases; unmatched junction nucleotides: 11. The germline CDR1 and CDR2 sequences are MNHEY and SMNVEV (reference sequence). The CDR3 is 16 amino acids. The chain's CDR3 is CASSPSSGGINYEQYF. CDR3 DNA: TGTGCCAGCAGCCCGAGTAGCGGGGGGATCAACTACGAGCAGTACTTC.

This rearrangement joins TRBV5-1 to TRBJ1-3; 7 bases map to TRBD1. CDR3 length: 14 residues. Germline CDR1 reads SGHRS; CDR2 reads YFSETQ. The V gene end was trimmed by 0 bases and the J gene end by 8 bases; junction bases not matched to a gene: 5. The CDR3 region is CASSLEGARDTIYF. For the CDR3, the DNA is TGCGCCAGCAGCTTGGAGGGGGCTCGGGACACCATATATTTT. The full variable domain, in which reference TRBV5-1 and TRBJ1-3 provide the parts outside the CDR3, is KAGVTQTPRYLIKTRGQQVTLSCSPISGHRSVSWYQQTPGQGLQFLFEYFSETQRNKGNFPGRFSGRQFSNSRSEMNVSTLELGDSALYLCASSLEGARDTIYFGEGSWLTVV.

The chain recombines TRBV19 with TRBJ1-2; 7 positions agree with TRBD1. The CDR3 runs 15 residues. Losses at the gene ends were 7 bases for V and 1 base for J; bases not matched to a gene: 9. The germline V gene encodes CDR1 LNHDA and CDR2 SQIVND (reference sequence). CDR3 sequence (DNA): TGTGCCAGTACCTTAGACAGGGACTTTAACTATGGCTACACCTTC. Amino acid sequence: CASTLDRDFNYGYTF.

The chain recombines TRBV4-1 with TRBJ2-3, with D hard to call. V dropped 1 base and J dropped 7 bases, with 6 bases sitting between them. Germline loops: CDR1 MGHRA, CDR2 YSYEKL. This CDR3 has 12 amino acids. CDR3 sequence reads: CASSQVANTQYF. The DNA for the CDR3 is TGCGCCAGCAGCCAAGTAGCAAATACGCAGTATTTT.

The chain combines TRBV2 with TRBJ2-1; 12 bases agree with TRBD2. Per germline, CDR1 SNHLY and CDR2 FYNNEI. Germline trimming cut 5 bases from V and 6 bases from J; bases unmatched to any gene: 5. CDR3 length equals 15 residues. For the CDR3, the DNA is TGTGCCAGCAGTCCTGAGACTAGCGGGAGCAATGAGCAGTTCTTC. This sequence encodes CASSPETSGSNEQFF.

The rearrangement joins TRBV19 to TRBJ2-2; D remains unclear. CDR3 length: 12 residues. The germline V gene has CDR1 LNHDA and CDR2 SQIVND (reference sequence). The ends were cut back, 3 bases at V and 6 bases at J, with 5 bases in the middle. Here the CDR3 DNA reads TGTGCCAGTAGTATGGGCCCCGGGGAGCTGTTTTTT. As protein: CASSMGPGELFF.